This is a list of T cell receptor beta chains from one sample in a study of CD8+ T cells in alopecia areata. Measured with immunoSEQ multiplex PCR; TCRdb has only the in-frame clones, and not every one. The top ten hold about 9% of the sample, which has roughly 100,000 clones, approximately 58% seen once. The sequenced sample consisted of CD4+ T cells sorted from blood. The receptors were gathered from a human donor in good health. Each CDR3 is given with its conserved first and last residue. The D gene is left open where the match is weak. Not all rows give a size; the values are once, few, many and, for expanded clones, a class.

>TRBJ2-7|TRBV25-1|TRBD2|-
CASSDSGGLTEQYF
TGTGCCAGCAGTGATAGCGGGGGTCTCACCGAGCAGTACTTC
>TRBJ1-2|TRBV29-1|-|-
CSVGGYTF
TGCAGCGTTGGTGGCTACACCTTC
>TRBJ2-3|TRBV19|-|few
CASSTPGEVTDTQYF
TGTGCCAGTAGTACCCCCGGGGAAGTCACAGATACGCAGTATTTT
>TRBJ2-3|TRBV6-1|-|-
CASRESTDTQYF
TGTGCCAGCAGGGAAAGCACAGATACGCAGTATTTT
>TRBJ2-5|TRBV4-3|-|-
CASSQASGQETQYF
TGCGCCAGCAGCCAAGCATCCGGACAAGAGACCCAGTACTTC
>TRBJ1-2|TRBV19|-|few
CASSIRAAPNYGYTF
TGTGCCAGTAGTATACGGGCAGCCCCTAACTATGGCTACACCTTC
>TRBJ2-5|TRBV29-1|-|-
CSVEYAETQYF
TGCAGCGTTGAATACGCGGAGACCCAGTACTTC
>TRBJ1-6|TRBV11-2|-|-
CASSLGVRATYNSPLHF
TGTGCCAGCAGCTTAGGGGTTCGGGCGACCTATAATTCACCCCTCCACTTT
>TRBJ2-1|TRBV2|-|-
CASSRQHPSYNEQFF
TGTGCCAGCAGTAGACAGCACCCTTCCTACAATGAGCAGTTCTTC
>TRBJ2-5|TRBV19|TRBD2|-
CATATSGGSPETQYF
TGTGCCACCGCCACTAGCGGGGGTAGCCCAGAGACCCAGTACTTC
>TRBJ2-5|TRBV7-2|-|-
CASSFLGTKEETQYF
TGTGCCAGCAGCTTCCTCGGGACCAAAGAAGAGACCCAGTACTTC
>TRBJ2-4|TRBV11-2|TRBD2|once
CASSLDSRLAAKNIQYF
TGTGCCAGCAGCTTAGATTCGCGACTAGCGGCCAAAAACATTCAGTACTTC
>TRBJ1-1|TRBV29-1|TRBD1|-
CSVTAQGQGYTEAFF
TGCAGCGTGACGGCACAGGGGCAAGGATACACTGAAGCTTTCTTT
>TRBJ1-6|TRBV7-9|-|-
CASSYGESPLHF
TGTGCCAGCAGCTATGGGGAATCACCCCTCCACTTT
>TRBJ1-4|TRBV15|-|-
CATSRDLRFGNEKLFF
TGTGCCACCAGCAGAGATCTGCGATTTGGTAATGAAAAACTGTTTTTT
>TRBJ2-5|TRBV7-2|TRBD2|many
CASSPRLAALQETQYF
TGTGCCAGCAGCCCCCGACTAGCGGCCCTCCAAGAGACCCAGTACTTC
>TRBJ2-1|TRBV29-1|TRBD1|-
CSTEQGSSYNEQFF
TGCAGCACCGAACAGGGGAGCTCCTACAATGAGCAGTTCTTC
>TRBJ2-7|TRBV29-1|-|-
CSVARDLSYEQYF
TGCAGCGTGGCAAGGGACCTATCCTACGAGCAGTACTTC
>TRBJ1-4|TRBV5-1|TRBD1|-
CASSLPTGTNEKLFF
TGCGCCAGCAGCTTGCCGACAGGGACTAATGAAAAACTGTTTTTT
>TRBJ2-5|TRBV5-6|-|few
CASSLSETQYF
TGTGCCAGCAGCTTGTCAGAGACCCAGTACTTC
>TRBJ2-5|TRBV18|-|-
CASSPPGVETQYF
TGTGCCAGCTCACCACCCGGGGTAGAGACCCAGTACTTC
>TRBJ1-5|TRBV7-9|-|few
CASSLVPQRGVSNQPQHF
TGTGCCAGCAGCTTAGTACCGCAGCGCGGCGTTAGCAATCAGCCCCAGCATTTT
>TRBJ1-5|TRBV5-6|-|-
CASSTRQGHSNQPQHF
TGTGCCAGCAGCACACGCCAGGGGCATAGCAATCAGCCCCAGCATTTT
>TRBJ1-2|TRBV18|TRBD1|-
CASSPSHRGPDGYTF
TGTGCCAGCTCACCATCCCACAGGGGGCCCGATGGCTACACCTTC
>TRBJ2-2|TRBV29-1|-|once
CSGKFVNTGELFF
TGCAGCGGGAAGTTTGTTAACACCGGGGAGCTGTTTTTT
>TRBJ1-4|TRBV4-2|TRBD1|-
CASSKTGTGSVELFF
TGTGCCAGCAGCAAGACCGGGACAGGGAGTGTGGAACTGTTTTTT
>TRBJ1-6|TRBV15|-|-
CATGKSSYNSPLHF
TGTGCCACCGGCAAGAGCTCCTATAATTCACCCCTCCACTTT
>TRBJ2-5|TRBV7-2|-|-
CASRGAGETQYF
TGTGCCAGCAGGGGGGCCGGGGAGACCCAGTACTTC
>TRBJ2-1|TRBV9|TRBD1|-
CASSVQGDSYNEQFF
TGTGCCAGCAGCGTACAGGGGGACTCCTACAATGAGCAGTTCTTC
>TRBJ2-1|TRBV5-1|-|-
CASQTGPGGYNEQFF
TGCGCCAGTCAAACAGGGCCCGGTGGGTACAATGAGCAGTTCTTC
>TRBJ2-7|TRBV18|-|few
CASSDSSYEQYF
TGTGCCAGCTCGGATAGCTCCTACGAGCAGTACTTC
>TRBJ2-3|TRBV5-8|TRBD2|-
CASSLLGPSGDTSSTDTQYF
TGTGCCAGCAGCCTACTTGGGCCTAGCGGGGATACTTCTAGCACAGATACGCAGTATTTT
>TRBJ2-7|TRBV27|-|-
CASSFQGPYEQYF
TGTGCCAGCAGTTTTCAGGGGCCCTACGAGCAGTACTTC
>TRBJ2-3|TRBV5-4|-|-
CASSLGGLWDTQYF
TGTGCCAGCAGCCTGGGGGGGCTGTGGGATACGCAGTATTTT
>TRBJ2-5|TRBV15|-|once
CATSRDGPLQETQYF
TGTGCCACCAGCAGGGACGGCCCGCTACAAGAGACCCAGTACTTC
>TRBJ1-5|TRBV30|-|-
CAWGRGLFREPQHF
TGTGCCTGGGGTCGGGGGCTATTCCGGGAGCCCCAGCATTTT
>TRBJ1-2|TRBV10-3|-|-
CAISVANYGYTF
TGTGCCATCAGTGTGGCTAACTATGGCTACACCTTC
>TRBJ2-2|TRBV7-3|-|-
CASSLGQNTGELFF
TGTGCCAGCAGCCTCGGACAGAACACCGGGGAGCTGTTTTTT
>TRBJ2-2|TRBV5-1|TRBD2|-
CASSPGLAGLTGELFF
TGCGCCAGCAGCCCGGGACTAGCGGGTCTAACCGGGGAGCTGTTTTTT
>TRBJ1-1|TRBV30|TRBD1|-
CAWSDWGQGQREAFF
TGTGCCTGGAGCGACTGGGGACAGGGACAACGAGAAGCTTTCTTT
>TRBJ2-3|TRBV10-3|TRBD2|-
CAISRNGGDTQYF
TGTGCCATCAGCAGAAACGGGGGGGATACGCAGTATTTT
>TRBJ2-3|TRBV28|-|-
CASSGAGRRDTQYF
TGTGCCAGCAGTGGGGCAGGGAGAAGGGATACGCAGTATTTT
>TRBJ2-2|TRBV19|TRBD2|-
CASTPRASGDTGELFF
TGTGCCAGTACCCCTCGGGCTAGCGGGGACACCGGGGAGCTGTTTTTT
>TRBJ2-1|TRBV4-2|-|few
CASSQDGLANEQFF
TGTGCCAGCAGCCAAGATGGGCTAGCCAATGAGCAGTTCTTC
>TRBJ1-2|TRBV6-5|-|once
CASSYSEGPAYGYTF
TGTGCCAGCAGTTACTCGGAAGGCCCGGCTTATGGCTACACCTTC
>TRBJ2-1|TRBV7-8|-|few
CASSLRILGNEQFF
TGTGCCAGCAGCCTTCGGATCCTAGGGAATGAGCAGTTCTTC
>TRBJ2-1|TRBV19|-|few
CASTEGRRQFF
TGTGCCAGTACTGAGGGCCGCAGACAGTTCTTC
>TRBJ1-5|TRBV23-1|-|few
CASRVRGTASRNQPQHF
TGCGCCAGCCGAGTCAGGGGCACCGCGAGCCGCAATCAGCCCCAGCATTTT